A selection of T cell receptor beta chains follows, all from one sample in a study of STAT5B mutations in CD4+ large granular lymphocyte leukemia. Produced via immunoSEQ multiplex PCR; TCRdb's table is partial and in-frame only. The table lists approximately 20,000 clones, roughly 84% of them singletons. Sequences were obtained from CD4+ T cells from blood buffy coats. The receptors stem from a human donor in good health. CDR3s include the opening cysteine and the closing phenylalanine or tryptophan. The D gene is left open where the match is weak. Not every row has a clone size; where given, it reads once, few, many or a size class.

d_call	v_call	clone_size	j_call	cdr3_nt	cdr3_aa
NA	TRBV2	NA	TRBJ1-4	TGTGCCAGCAGGGGCGACTCTGAAAAACTGTTTTTT	CASRGDSEKLFF
NA	TRBV30	NA	TRBJ1-5	TGTGCCTGGCAGGGGTTGGGAGGGCCCCAGCATTTT	CAWQGLGGPQHF
TRBD1	TRBV6-5	NA	TRBJ2-7	TGTGCCAGCAGTTCCCGGACAGGGTCGAGCGAGCAGTACTTC	CASSSRTGSSEQYF
NA	TRBV14	NA	TRBJ1-3	TGTGCCAGCAGCCCCGGGAGCTCTGGAAACACCATATATTTT	CASSPGSSGNTIYF
NA	TRBV11-1	NA	TRBJ1-1	TGTGCCAGCAGCTACGGGGGGGTTGACACTGAAGCTTTCTTT	CASSYGGVDTEAFF
TRBD1	TRBV6-9	NA	TRBJ2-7	TGTGCCAGCAGGAGACAGGGAGTATCCTACGAGCAGTACTTC	CASRRQGVSYEQYF
NA	TRBV5-8	NA	TRBJ1-3	TGTGCCAGCAGCTTGATGGGGTCAATCTCTGGAAACACCATATATTTT	CASSLMGSISGNTIYF
NA	TRBV7-2	NA	TRBJ2-7	TGTGCCAGCAGCTTAGGACTTAGATACGAGCAGTACTTC	CASSLGLRYEQYF
NA	TRBV11-3	NA	TRBJ2-3	TGTGCCAGCAGCTTCGGGGAAAGAGATACGCAGTATTTT	CASSFGERDTQYF
NA	TRBV30	NA	TRBJ1-2	TGTGCCTGGAGAAGGACAGCGATCTATGGCTACACCTTC	CAWRRTAIYGYTF
NA	TRBV6-1	few	TRBJ2-3	TGTGCCAGCAGGCCCGGGACAAGCACAGATACGCAGTATTTT	CASRPGTSTDTQYF
TRBD2	TRBV29-1	few	TRBJ2-5	TGCAGCGTTGGGGCCGGGAGGCGTGGGGAGACCCAGTACTTC	CSVGAGRRGETQYF
NA	TRBV19	NA	TRBJ1-4	TGTGCCAGTAAAACTCAGGGAGCAACTAATGAAAAACTGTTTTTT	CASKTQGATNEKLFF
NA	TRBV9	NA	TRBJ1-2	TGTGCCAGCAGCGTAGAATCCAGGGGCTTAAGCTATGGCTACACCTTC	CASSVESRGLSYGYTF
TRBD2	TRBV30	NA	TRBJ2-7	TGTGCCTGGAGTTTCGGGGGGGTCTCCTACGAGCAGTACTTC	CAWSFGGVSYEQYF
NA	TRBV27	NA	TRBJ2-7	TGTGCCAGCAGTTTCACCCCCAGGGTTGGGTCCTACGAGCAGTACTTC	CASSFTPRVGSYEQYF
NA	TRBV30	few	TRBJ1-1	TGTGCCTGGAGTAAGGGCCCACGCACTGAAGCTTTCTTT	CAWSKGPRTEAFF
NA	TRBV7-9	NA	TRBJ2-5	TGTGCCAGCAGCTTAGCGCGGACTCTCCAAGAGACCCAGTACTTC	CASSLARTLQETQYF
NA	TRBV21-1	NA	TRBJ2-7	TGTGCCAGCAGCAAAGGCCGGCTAGCGGGAGGCCGCTACGAGCAGTACTTC	CASSKGRLAGGRYEQYF
TRBD2	TRBV6-5	NA	TRBJ2-3	TGTGCCAGCAGACTGACTAGCGGGATCATAGATACGCAGTATTTT	CASRLTSGIIDTQYF
NA	TRBV30	NA	TRBJ2-1	TGTGCCTGGACTCGACTCGCAGATGAGCAGTTCTTC	CAWTRLADEQFF
NA	TRBV10-3	NA	TRBJ2-7	TGTGCCATCAGTGAGTCCTGGGCAGGGGAGGGTTACGAGCAGTACTTC	CAISESWAGEGYEQYF
NA	TRBV19	NA	TRBJ2-5	TGTGCCAGTAGTATTCCCGGGGGCGAGACCCAGTACTTC	CASSIPGGETQYF